This T cell receptor (beta chain) was captured in a study of human versus mouse CDR3 diversity and MHC coevolution. The study, taken as a whole, reports: Humans had the largest estimated TCR beta repertoire, 1.5 million to 2 million clonotypes. In humans, T-cell selection involved 6 or 7 MHC II alleles.

About this clone: Its antigen remains unidentified.

Germline CDR1 is SGHAT and CDR2 is FQNNGV. The CDR3 runs 17 residues. V lost 1 base and J lost 1; bases outside the gene matches: 7. TCRdb's table, derived via immunoSEQ multiplex PCR, lists solely in-frame clones and lacks some. The data hold about 81,000 clones, with approximately 92% observed a single time. The chain uses TRBV11-2 and TRBJ2-5; TRBD1 matches 9 bases. The source is a person aged 25 to 75 in good health. Specimen: naive CD4+ T cells from blood. Noted subset: CD45RO-negative CD62L-positive naive CD4 T cells. CDR3 protein: CASSLAQTGGGQETQYF. CDR3 nucleotides: TGTGCCAGCAGCTTAGCTCAGACAGGGGGAGGCCAAGAGACCCAGTACTTC. Variable domain in full (rest from reference TRBV11-2 and TRBJ2-5): EAGVAQSPRYKIIEKRQSVAFWCNPISGHATLYWYQQILGQGPKLLIQFQNNGVVDDSQLPKDRFSAERLKGVDSTLKIQPAKLEDSAVYLCASSLAQTGGGQETQYFGPGTRLLVL.